Listed here are 14 T cell receptor beta chains from one sample, sequenced in a study of T-cell memory formation after mild COVID-19. TCRdb analysed the 5' RACE reads with MiXCR anew, one entry per CDR3 protein. The data hold 130,000 to 150,000 distinct CDR3 sequences, with roughly 19% observed a single time. The source material was PBMCs or a T cell subset sorted from them (not recorded which). Receptor source: an adult woman who had mild COVID-19 (a few samples of this study predate the infection). Cell type and time point are not known.

This clonotype was observed a few times. The rearrangement links TRBV3-1 to TRBJ1-1; 7 positions match TRBD1. The ends lost 1 base at V and 1 base at J; junction bases unmatched: 3. This CDR3 has 15 amino acids. CDR1 and CDR2 (germline): LGHDT, YNNKEL (reference sequence). The CDR3 DNA reads as TGTGCCAGCAGCCAAGCGGGACAGCCGAACACTGAAGCTTTCTTT. The encoded protein is CASSQAGQPNTEAFF.

This clonotype was counted between two and nine times. V usage is TRBV14 and J usage is TRBJ2-7, with 10 positions matching TRBD1. The V gene's germline CDR1 is SGHDN and CDR2 FVKESK. This CDR3 has 15 residues. J was trimmed by 3 bases and V by 4 bases; bases with no gene match: 6. CDR3 in DNA: TGTGCCAGCAGCCCACGGACAGGGGGGTTCTACGAGCAGTACTTC. As protein: CASSPRTGGFYEQYF.

This clonotype was observed a few times. J is TRBJ1-5 and V is TRBV7-8, with a weak D call TRBD1 (5 bases). The V gene lost 0 bases and the J gene lost 0 bases, with 12 bases spanning the gap. The V gene's germline CDR1 is SGHVS and CDR2 FQNEAQ. The CDR3 is made up of 17 amino acids. The CDR3 DNA follows: TGTGCCAGCAGCTTAGCAGGCTGGGGGTCTAGCAATCAGCCCCAGCATTTT. Amino acid sequence: CASSLAGWGSSNQPQHF.

The V and J genes are TRBV7-8 and TRBJ1-1; D remains unclear. The ends were cut back, 5 bases at V and 9 bases at J, with 16 bases in the middle. This CDR3 is 13 amino acids long. CDR1 and CDR2 from the germline V gene are SGHVS and FQNEAQ. The CDR3 nucleotides are TGTGCCAGCAGCCGCGGTGGGGTCAAGCAAGCTTTCTTT. Its translation: CASSRGGVKQAFF.

This clonotype was observed a handful of times. The V call is TRBV27, the J call TRBJ2-3; perhaps TRBD1 as D (5 bases). Per germline, CDR1 MNHEY and CDR2 SMNVEV (reference sequence). V lost 6 bases and J lost 3, with 10 bases in between. The CDR3 length is 13 residues. CDR3 region: CASRRQPTDTQYF. Written as DNA, the CDR3 is TGTGCCAGCAGGCGACAGCCTACAGATACGCAGTATTTT.

This clonotype was counted only a few times. In nucleotides, the CDR3 is TGTGCCAGCAGCCAAGAATACGGGTATGGCTACACCTTC. Protein product: CASSQEYGYGYTF. The chain employs TRBV3-1 and TRBJ1-2; D is uncertain. V dropped 0 bases and J dropped 5 bases, with 7 bases sitting between them. Germline assignment: CDR1 LGHDT and CDR2 YNNKEL (reference sequence). The CDR3 totals 13 residues.

The chain combines TRBV30 with TRBJ2-7; tentatively, D is TRBD1 or TRBD2 (5 bases each). V shed 3 bases and J shed 0 bases, with 18 bases lying between them. CDR3 length: 16 amino acids. Germline CDR1 is GTSNPN and CDR2 is SVGIG (reference sequence). The CDR3 DNA follows: TGTGCCTGGAGAGGTCCGCTGGGACGGGACTCCTACGAGCAGTACTTC. This gives the protein CAWRGPLGRDSYEQYF.

The chain is built from TRBV7-2 and TRBJ2-5; 8 bases agree with TRBD2. Germline V gives CDR1 SGHTA, CDR2 FQGNSA. The CDR3 runs to 14 residues. V shed 5 bases, J shed 3 bases, and the junction held 5 bases outside the gene matches. CDR3 region: CASSKGLVEETQYF. The DNA for the CDR3 is TGTGCCAGCAGCAAGGGACTAGTCGAAGAGACCCAGTACTTC.

This clonotype was detected only a few times. J is TRBJ1-1 and V is TRBV6-1; no definite D call. Germline V CDR1 and CDR2: MNHNS, SASEGT. Trimming removed 3 bases from V and 4 bases from J, with 9 bases in between. The CDR3 consists of 13 residues. The CDR3 here is CASSDRFGTEAFF. CDR3 coding DNA: TGTGCCAGCAGTGACAGGTTTGGCACTGAAGCTTTCTTT.

This clonotype was picked up a small number of times. The chain uses TRBV7-8 and TRBJ2-7; D could derive from TRBD1 or TRBD2 (5 bases each). Trimming removed 1 base from V and 0 bases from J, with 7 bases in between. Germline V gene lookup returns CDR1 SGHVS and CDR2 FQNEAQ. The length of the CDR3 is 14 residues. The CDR3 DNA follows: TGTGCCAGCAGCTTAGAGGGGAGCTCCTACGAGCAGTACTTC. Translating gives CASSLEGSSYEQYF. The full variable domain, its missing parts supplied by reference TRBV7-8 and TRBJ2-7, is GAGVSQSPRYKVAKRGQDVALRCDPISGHVSLFWYQQALGQGPEFLTYFQNEAQLDKSGLPSDRFFAERPEGSVSTLKIQRTQQEDSAVYLCASSLEGSSYEQYFGPGTRLTVT.

Here the CDR3 reads CSASGSSYNEQFF. DNA of the CDR3: TGCAGTGCTAGCGGGAGCTCCTACAATGAGCAGTTCTTC. The chain employs TRBV20-1 and TRBJ2-1; possible D gene TRBD2, 6 bases. Trimming cost V 3 bases and J 0 bases, with 6 bases left between them. Germline CDR1 DFQATT, CDR2 SNEGSKA (reference sequence). This CDR3 has 13 amino acids.

This clonotype was recorded a few times. The chain combines TRBV20-1 with TRBJ2-7; 8 nucleotides agree with TRBD2. V gave up 0 bases and J gave up 2 bases; unmatched junction bases: 6. This CDR3 spans 15 amino acids. CDR1 DFQATT and CDR2 SNEGSKA come from the germline V gene (reference sequence). CDR3 coding DNA: TGCAGTGCTAGAGAATCCGGGACTAGAACCTACGAGCAGTACTTC. Residues: CSARESGTRTYEQYF.

V gene TRBV3-1 combines with J gene TRBJ1-1, with D possibly TRBD1 on 6 matching bases. The ends were cut back, 2 bases at V and 11 bases at J, with 18 bases in the middle. The CDR3 has 14 amino acids. CDR1 is LGHDT, CDR2 YNNKEL, per germline (reference sequence). CDR3 sequence: CASSQWDISSWAFF. CDR3 in DNA: TGTGCCAGCAGCCAATGGGACATCTCCAGTTGGGCTTTCTTT.

This clonotype was recorded a few times. The chain joins TRBV7-6 to TRBJ2-3; the match to TRBD2 covers 8 bases. V dropped 7 bases and J dropped 1; count of bases not matched to a gene: 10. The CDR3 totals 16 residues. Germline V lookup: CDR1 SGHVS, CDR2 FNYEAQ. In DNA form, the CDR3 reads TGTGCCAGCACTCTATTGACGCGGGGGGGCACAGATACGCAGTATTTT. It is translated as CASTLLTRGGTDTQYF.